A selection of T cell receptor beta chains follows, all from one sample in a study of cytomegalovirus exposure and HLA in healthy donors. Profiled with immunoSEQ multiplex PCR; TCRdb holds only in-frame clones, not every one. The sample comprises around 100,000 clones, about 81% of which are singletons, and under 5.5% rests with the top ten. The sample was PBMCs. The receptors come from a man in his forties in good health and CMV-seropositive. The CDR3 runs from the conserved cysteine through the conserved F or W. D genes are given only for firm matches. A clone size is listed for some rows: how often the clone was seen (once, few, many), or a class if it is expanded.

D	J	size	V	DNA	CDR3
.	TRBJ2-1	.	TRBV30	TGTGCCTGGAGGATACAGGGTGCCAATGAGCAGTTCTTC	CAWRIQGANEQFF
TRBD1	TRBJ2-7	.	TRBV5-1	TGCGCCAGCAGCCCCGGACAGGGAAGAGTTTACGAGCAGTACTTC	CASSPGQGRVYEQYF
TRBD1	TRBJ2-1	.	TRBV18	TGTGCCAGCTCACCCTCGACAGGGGCCTACAATGAGCAGTTCTTC	CASSPSTGAYNEQFF
.	TRBJ1-6	.	TRBV7-8	TGTGCCAGCAGTCAGGGTTCCTATAATTCACCCCTCCACTTT	CASSQGSYNSPLHF
.	TRBJ1-4	.	TRBV7-9	TGTGCCAGCAGCTCCCTACCAAATGAAAAACTGTTTTTT	CASSSLPNEKLFF
.	TRBJ1-1	.	TRBV27	TGTGCCAGCAGTTTATCGAGAGGTTTGAACACTGAAGCTTTCTTT	CASSLSRGLNTEAFF
.	TRBJ1-1	.	TRBV6-5	TGTGCCAGCAGTTTCGGGACAACGAACACTGAAGCTTTCTTT	CASSFGTTNTEAFF
TRBD2	TRBJ2-7	.	TRBV9	TGTGCCAGCAGCCTCCTAGCGGGAGTGACCCCAAGCGAGCAGTACTTC	CASSLLAGVTPSEQYF
.	TRBJ2-7	.	TRBV6-5	TGTGCCAGCAGTTACGCAGGATACTACGAGCAGTACTTC	CASSYAGYYEQYF
TRBD1	TRBJ1-5	.	TRBV30	TGTGCCTGGAGTGTAGAGACCCGGGACAGGGATCGTCAGCCCCAGCATTTT	CAWSVETRDRDRQPQHF
TRBD2	TRBJ2-1	.	TRBV4-1	TGCGCCAGCCAGACTAGCGGGAGGGACAATGAGCAGTTCTTC	CASQTSGRDNEQFF
.	TRBJ2-6	few	TRBV19	TGTGCCAGTAAGCAGGATCACTCTGGGGCCAACGTCCTGACTTTC	CASKQDHSGANVLTF
.	TRBJ2-1	.	TRBV29-1	TGCAGCGTTGAGGAGGGGATCGGCTTCGAGCAGTTCTTC	CSVEEGIGFEQFF
.	TRBJ1-1	.	TRBV11-3	TGTGCCAGCAGCTTAGACAGAAACACTGAAGCTTTCTTT	CASSLDRNTEAFF
TRBD2	TRBJ2-2	.	TRBV5-1	TGCGCCAGCGGGGGACTAGCGGGAGCGAACACCGGGGAGCTGTTTTTT	CASGGLAGANTGELFF
.	TRBJ1-5	.	TRBV2	TGTGCCAGCAGTGTTACGGTTAGCAATCAGCCCCAGCATTTT	CASSVTVSNQPQHF
TRBD1	TRBJ2-7	.	TRBV7-2	TGTGCCAGCAGCGAGATAGGGACAGGCCCCTACGAGCAGTACTTC	CASSEIGTGPYEQYF
.	TRBJ2-7	.	TRBV28	TGTGCCAGCAGTGACCCCGGGACTGCTCAAGAGCAGTACTTC	CASSDPGTAQEQYF
TRBD1	TRBJ1-5	.	TRBV13	TGTGCCAGCAGCTTAACAGCCACAGGGGGTTTAGGTCAGCCCCAGCATTTT	CASSLTATGGLGQPQHF
.	TRBJ1-5	few	TRBV28	TGTGCCAGCAGTCGTAGCAATCAGCCCCAGCATTTT	CASSRSNQPQHF